This T cell receptor (beta chain) was captured in a study of cytomegalovirus exposure and HLA in healthy donors. Findings and limits, study-wide: In vitro, three CMV-associated chains proved specific for CMV antigens.

Concerning this clone itself: Antigen unknown.

This CDR3 contains 13 residues. Germline V CDR1 and CDR2: MNHNS, SASEGT. Trimming left V 5 bases short and J 1 base short, with 8 bases between. The PCR used 60 Vbeta and 13 Jbeta primers. Using immunoSEQ multiplex PCR, the repertoire was profiled, and TCRdb retains in-frame clones only, with some absent. Among about 160,000 clones, around 83% were seen once, and the ten largest hold 2% to 2.5%. This chain links TRBV6-1 with TRBJ1-1, with D unresolved. The receptor's source is a man between 18 and 35 years old in good health and CMV-seropositive. The material sequenced was PBMCs. In DNA form, the CDR3 reads TGTGCCAGCAGTTATAACGGGAACACTGAAGCTTTCTTT. Protein product: CASSYNGNTEAFF.